This note documents a single TCR beta chain sequence. Generated by immunoSEQ multiplex PCR, the TCRdb table keeps only in-frame clones and is missing some. The sample consists of tens of thousands of clones, 60% to 80% of them appearing once. The sample is drawn from a study of blood T cell repertoires in COVID-19. Study-level information: There were acute and convalescent COVID-19 samples, and they came from the United States, Italy and Spain. T cells, B-cell-depleted T cells, or PBMCs provided the cDNA or gDNA that served as material.

Germline V gene sequence: CDR1 SGHVS, CDR2 FQNEAQ. V lost 10 bases and J 0 bases, leaving 12 bases between the germline ends. This CDR3 comprises 14 residues. This TCR came from a woman aged 45-59 years with acute or convalescent COVID-19. The source material was peripheral blood. This rearrangement joins TRBV7-8 to TRBJ1-4; no definite D call. CDR3 region: CATSEGATNEKLFF. The DNA of the CDR3 is TGTGCCACCTCAGAGGGTGCAACTAATGAAAAACTGTTTTTT. The full variable domain, completed using reference TRBV7-8 and TRBJ1-4, is GAGVSQSPRYKVAKRGQDVALRCDPISGHVSLFWYQQALGQGPEFLTYFQNEAQLDKSGLPSDRFFAERPEGSVSTLKIQRTQQEDSAVYLCATSEGATNEKLFFGSGTQLSVL.